These 3 T cell receptor beta chains share one sample of origin, sequenced in a study of blood T cell repertoires in COVID-19 (dated by TCRdb to about 2020). The method behind the library was the immunoSEQ multiplex PCR assay. This immuneACCESS table, as held by TCRdb, lists in-frame sequences with V and J called but not all clones. Of the missing ones, under half trace to an unresolved V gene in checked studies; the others have no known cause. The sample includes 150,000 to 200,000 clones, with roughly 90% observed a single time. Less than 8% of the sample goes to the ten largest clones. Input material: PBMCs or T cells enriched from blood (not recorded which). These receptors were obtained from a woman between 45 and 65 years old who had recovered from COVID-19.

This chain uses TRBV3-1 (or the pseudogene TRBV3-2) with TRBJ1-2; 12 bases are a match to TRBD1. The V segment lost 6 bases and the J segment 8 bases; nucleotides outside the gene matches: 10. CDR1 is LGHDT, CDR2 YNNKEL, per germline (reference sequence). The CDR3 sequence is 15 residues long. This CDR3 is CASSPPGQGAVGYTF. The DNA of the CDR3 is TGTGCCAGCAGTCCTCCGGGACAGGGGGCGGTAGGCTACACCTTC.

Only one count was recorded for this clone. The chain employs TRBV3-1 (or the pseudogene TRBV3-2) and TRBJ1-2; D may be TRBD1 (5 bases). Germline V gives CDR1 LGHDT, CDR2 YNNKEL (reference sequence). This CDR3 is built from 16 residues. Trimming took off 5 bases at V and 8 bases at J, with 24 bases between the two ends. CDR3 nucleotides: TGTGCCAGCAGCAAGATGACCGCGGGACTGCTTAACGGCTACACCTTC. It specifies CASSKMTAGLLNGYTF.

V is TRBV5-5 and J is TRBJ2-6; 10 positions match TRBD1. V gave up 4 bases and J gave up 0 bases; unmatched junction bases: 4. Germline lookup yields CDR1 SGHKS and CDR2 YYEKEE (reference sequence). The CDR3 runs 17 residues. The CDR3 bases are TGTGCCAGCAGCCACGGGACAGGGGTCTCTGGGGCCAACGTCCTGACTTTC. It encodes CASSHGTGVSGANVLTF.